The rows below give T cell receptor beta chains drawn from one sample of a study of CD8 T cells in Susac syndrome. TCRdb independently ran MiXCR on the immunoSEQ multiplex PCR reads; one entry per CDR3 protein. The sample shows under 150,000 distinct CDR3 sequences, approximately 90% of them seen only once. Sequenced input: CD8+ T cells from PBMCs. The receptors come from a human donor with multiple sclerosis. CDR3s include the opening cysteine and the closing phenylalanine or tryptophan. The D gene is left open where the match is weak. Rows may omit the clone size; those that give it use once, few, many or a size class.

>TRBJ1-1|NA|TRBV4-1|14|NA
CASSQDPARVEAFF
TGCGCCAGCAGCCAGGACCCAGCCAGAGTTGAAGCTTTCTTT
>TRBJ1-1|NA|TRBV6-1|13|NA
CASSRTGYTEAFF
TGTGCCAGCAGTCGTACAGGGTACACTGAAGCTTTCTTT
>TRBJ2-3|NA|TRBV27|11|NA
CASTLGGQWYF
TGTGCCAGCACCTTGGGGGGGCAGTGGTATTTT
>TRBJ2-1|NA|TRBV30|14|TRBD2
CAWGPGLASSEQFF
TGTGCCTGGGGGCCGGGACTAGCTTCAAGTGAGCAGTTCTTC
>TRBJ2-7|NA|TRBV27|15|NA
CASSPEPTPKYEQYF
TGTGCCAGCAGTCCAGAACCCACTCCGAAATACGAGCAGTACTTC
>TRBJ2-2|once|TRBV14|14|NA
CASSLHRDTGELFF
TGTGCCAGCAGCCTTCACAGGGACACCGGGGAGCTGTTTTTT
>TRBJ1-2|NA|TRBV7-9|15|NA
CASSLVGVGDYGYTF
TGTGCCAGCAGCTTAGTTGGGGTGGGAGACTATGGCTACACCTTC
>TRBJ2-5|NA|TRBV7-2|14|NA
CASSLQSGQETQYF
TGTGCCAGCAGCCTTCAAAGCGGCCAAGAGACCCAGTACTTC
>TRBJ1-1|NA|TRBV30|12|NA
CAWSVKRVEAFF
TGTGCCTGGAGTGTAAAGAGGGTTGAAGCTTTCTTT
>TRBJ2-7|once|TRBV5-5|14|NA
CASSFFSGTYEQYF
TGTGCCAGCAGCTTTTTTAGCGGAACCTACGAGCAGTACTTC
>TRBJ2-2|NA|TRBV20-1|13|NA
CSARLALTGERFF
TGCAGTGCTAGACTAGCGCTCACCGGGGAGCGGTTTTTT
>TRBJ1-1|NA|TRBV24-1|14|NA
CATSDTGSNTEAFF
TGTGCCACCAGTGATACAGGATCCAACACTGAAGCTTTCTTT
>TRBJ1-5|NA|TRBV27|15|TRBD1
CASSTGTASNQPQHF
TGTGCCAGCAGTACCGGGACAGCTAGCAATCAGCCCCAGCATTTT
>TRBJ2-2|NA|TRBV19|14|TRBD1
CASSISRTGGELFF
TGTGCCAGTAGTATTTCGCGGACAGGCGGGGAGCTGTTTTTT
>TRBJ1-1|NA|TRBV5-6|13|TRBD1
CASSSTGDPEAFF
TGTGCCAGCAGCTCGACAGGGGATCCTGAAGCTTTCTTT
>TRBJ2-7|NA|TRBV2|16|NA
CASRDTGGFGAYEQYF
TGTGCCAGCAGGGATACCGGGGGCTTTGGGGCCTACGAGCAGTACTTC
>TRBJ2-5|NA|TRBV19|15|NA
CASSTWLGPRETQYF
TGTGCCAGTAGTACTTGGCTGGGACCCCGGGAGACCCAGTACTTC
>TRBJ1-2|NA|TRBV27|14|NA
CASSSGGYRDGYTF
TGTGCCAGCAGTTCCGGGGGCTACCGCGATGGCTACACCTTC
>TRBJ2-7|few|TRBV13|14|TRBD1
CASSVGQGAYEQYF
TGTGCCAGCAGCGTCGGACAGGGTGCCTACGAGCAGTACTTC
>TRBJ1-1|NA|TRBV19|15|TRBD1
CASSMTGWGATEAFF
TGTGCCAGTAGTATGACAGGGTGGGGAGCGACTGAAGCTTTCTTT
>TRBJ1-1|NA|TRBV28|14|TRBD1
CASSGGSMNTEAFF
TGTGCCAGCTCAGGGGGTTCGATGAACACTGAAGCTTTCTTT
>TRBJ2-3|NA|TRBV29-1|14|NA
CSMDSGRDTDTQYF
TGCAGCATGGACTCGGGGCGGGACACAGATACGCAGTATTTT
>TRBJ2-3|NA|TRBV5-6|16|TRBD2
CASSGPGTSVSDTQYF
TGTGCCAGCAGCGGGCCCGGGACTAGCGTTTCAGATACGCAGTATTTT
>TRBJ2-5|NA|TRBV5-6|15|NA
CASSSQAGYQETQYF
TGTGCCAGCAGCTCCCAGGCGGGGTACCAAGAGACCCAGTACTTC
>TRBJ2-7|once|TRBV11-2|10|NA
CASSAYEQYF
TGTGCCAGCTCAGCCTACGAGCAGTACTTC
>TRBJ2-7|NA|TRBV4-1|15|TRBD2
CASSPGGDLSYEQYF
TGCGCCAGCAGCCCCGGGGGGGACCTCTCCTACGAGCAGTACTTC
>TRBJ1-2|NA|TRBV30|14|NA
CAYRIQGLLEGYTF
TGTGCCTATCGCATACAGGGACTACTAGAGGGCTACACCTTC
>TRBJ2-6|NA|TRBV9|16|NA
CASSVDSTPGANVLTF
TGTGCCAGCAGCGTGGACAGTACCCCTGGGGCCAACGTCCTGACTTTC
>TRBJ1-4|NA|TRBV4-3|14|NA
CASSQDATNEKLFF
TGCGCCAGCAGCCAAGATGCAACTAATGAAAAACTGTTTTTT
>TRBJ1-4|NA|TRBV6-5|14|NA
CASSYAVSNEKLFF
TGTGCCAGCAGTTACGCCGTTTCTAATGAAAAACTGTTTTTT
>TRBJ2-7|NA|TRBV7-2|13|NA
CASSPTLYYEQYF
TGTGCCAGCAGTCCTACCCTATACTACGAGCAGTACTTC
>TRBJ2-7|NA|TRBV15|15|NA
CATSREDSLSYEQYF
TGTGCCACCAGCAGGGAGGACAGCCTTTCCTACGAGCAGTACTTC
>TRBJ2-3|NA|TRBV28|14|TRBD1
CASSQTGGTDTQYF
TGTGCCAGCAGTCAGACAGGGGGCACAGATACGCAGTATTTT
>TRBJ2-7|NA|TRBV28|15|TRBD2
CASSSASGRSYEQYF
TGTGCCAGCAGTTCCGCTAGCGGGAGGTCCTACGAGCAGTACTTC
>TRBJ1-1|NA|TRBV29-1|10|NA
CSVANTEAFF
TGCAGCGTTGCGAACACTGAAGCTTTCTTT
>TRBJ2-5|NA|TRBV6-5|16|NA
CASSYDFGGPQETQYF
TGTGCCAGCAGTTACGACTTTGGGGGGCCCCAAGAGACCCAGTACTTC
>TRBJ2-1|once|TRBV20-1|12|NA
CSAAGPLNEQFF
TGCAGTGCCGCGGGACCGCTCAATGAGCAGTTCTTC
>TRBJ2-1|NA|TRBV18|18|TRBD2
CASSDSGTSGTRWNEQFF
TGTGCCAGCTCAGACTCCGGGACTAGCGGGACCCGTTGGAATGAGCAGTTCTTC
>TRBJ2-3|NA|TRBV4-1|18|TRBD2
CASSQVWVGLADTDTQYF
TGCGCCAGCAGCCAAGTTTGGGTTGGCCTAGCGGACACAGATACGCAGTATTTT
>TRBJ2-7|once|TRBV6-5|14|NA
CASSYMRDSYEQYF
TGTGCCAGCAGTTACATGCGGGACTCCTACGAGCAGTACTTC
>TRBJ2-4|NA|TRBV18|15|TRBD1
CASSRGQVAKNIQYF
TGTGCCAGCTCCCGCGGACAGGTAGCCAAAAACATTCAGTACTTC
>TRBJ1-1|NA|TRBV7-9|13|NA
CATEEVENTEAFF
TGTGCCACCGAGGAGGTTGAGAACACTGAAGCTTTCTTT
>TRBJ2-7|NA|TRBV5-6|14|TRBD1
CASSSGQGAYEQYF
TGTGCCAGCAGCTCCGGCCAGGGGGCCTACGAGCAGTACTTC
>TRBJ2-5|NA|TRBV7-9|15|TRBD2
CASSLLLAGTETQYF
TGTGCCAGCAGCTTACTACTAGCGGGAACGGAGACCCAGTACTTC
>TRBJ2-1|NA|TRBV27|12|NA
CASKAGYNEQFF
TGTGCCAGCAAGGCGGGATACAATGAGCAGTTCTTC